The 14 T cell receptor beta chains listed next were all sequenced from one sample in a study of memory CD4+ T cells and cytomegalovirus serostatus. Profiled with immunoSEQ multiplex PCR; TCRdb holds only in-frame clones, not every one. The table includes over 45,000 clones, more than 75% detected once. The sort gate was single viable CD3+CD4+CD8-CD45RO+ cells for memory CD4+ T cells. The sequenced sample consisted of memory CD4+ T cells from blood. These receptors all come from an adult in good health and CMV-seronegative.

CDR3 DNA sequence: TGTGCCAGCAGCTTAGGTCAGGGGGGCTATCAGCCCCAGCATTTT. Encoded protein: CASSLGQGGYQPQHF. The chain recombines TRBV13 with TRBJ1-5; 7 positions agree with TRBD1. Germline V gene sequence: CDR1 PRHDT, CDR2 FYEKMQ (reference sequence). The trim removed 0 bases at V and 5 bases at J, leaving 4 bases unmatched. The CDR3 is made up of 15 amino acids.

The CDR3 bases are TGTGCCAGCAGTTTGAGGGGGAGCTCTCCCTACGAGCAGTACTTC. Translating gives CASSLRGSSPYEQYF. This chain joins TRBV27 and TRBJ2-7; D possibly corresponds to TRBD1 (6 bases). The CDR3 has 15 amino acids. The germline V and J ends were trimmed by 3 bases and 2 bases, with 14 bases remaining between them. The germline V gene encodes CDR1 MNHEY and CDR2 SMNVEV (reference sequence).

V is TRBV4-3 and J is TRBJ1-5, with a tentative D call TRBD1 (5 bases). Germline CDR1 is LGHNA and CDR2 is YSLEER. The CDR3 has 14 residues. V lost 0 bases to trimming and J lost 7 bases, with 10 bases between them. In DNA, the CDR3 is TGCGCCAGCAGCCAAGATCCGGGGGGACAGCCCCAGCATTTT. Its protein product is CASSQDPGGQPQHF.

The J gene is TRBJ1-6, the V gene TRBV27, with 8 bases fitting TRBD1. The CDR3 consists of 16 residues. The trim removed 5 bases at V and 4 bases at J, leaving 7 bases unmatched. Germline CDR1 reads MNHEY; CDR2 reads SMNVEV (reference sequence). Written as DNA, the CDR3 is TGTGCCAGCAGTCCCTCCGGACAGGGTTATAATTCACCCCTCCACTTT. Residues: CASSPSGQGYNSPLHF.

This chain connects TRBV6-5 to TRBJ1-1; 7 nucleotides line up with TRBD1. This CDR3 contains 15 residues. Germline loops: CDR1 MNHEY, CDR2 SVGAGI. J gave up 5 bases and V 2 bases, and 8 bases lay outside the gene matches. The CDR3 nucleotides read TGTGCCAGCAGTTACCGTACCGTGACAGGGACTGAAGCTTTCTTT. The encoded protein is CASSYRTVTGTEAFF.

The count of this clone is one. The chain has TRBV6-1 and TRBJ2-7; D may correspond to TRBD1 or TRBD2 (5 bases each). The CDR3 is 16 amino acids. V was cut by 0 bases and J by 2 bases, with 14 bases left in between. CDR1 is MNHNS and CDR2 is SASEGT in the germline V gene. The CDR3 sequence is CASSEAPWDVAYEQYF. For the CDR3, the DNA is TGTGCCAGCAGTGAAGCCCCCTGGGACGTCGCCTACGAGCAGTACTTC.

The chain has TRBV7-2 and TRBJ1-2, with unresolved D. The V and J ends lost 5 bases and 7 bases respectively, with 17 bases between them. Germline V gene sequence: CDR1 SGHTA, CDR2 FQGNSA. The CDR3 contains 14 residues. The chain's CDR3 is CASSPGRSPLGYTF. The CDR3 nucleotides read TGTGCCAGCAGCCCAGGACGGAGCCCCCTTGGCTACACCTTC. The full variable domain, in which reference TRBV7-2 and TRBJ1-2 provide the parts outside the CDR3, is GAGVSQSPSNKVTEKGKDVELRCDPISGHTALYWYRQSLGQGLEFLIYFQGNSAPDKSGLPSDRFSAERTGGSVSTLTIQRTQQEDSAVYLCASSPGRSPLGYTFGSGTRLTVV.

This rearrangement joins TRBV30 to TRBJ1-6; TRBD1 matches at 7 bases. The V and J ends lost 7 bases and 0 bases, in that order; junction bases with no gene match: 9. Looked up from germline, CDR1 is GTSNPN and CDR2 is SVGIG (reference sequence). CDR3 length equals 16 residues. The CDR3 here is CAFTYRGGSYNSPLHF. The CDR3, as DNA: TGTGCCTTTACGTACAGGGGAGGCTCCTATAATTCACCCCTCCACTTT.

This sequence joins TRBV30 and TRBJ1-5; perhaps TRBD1 as D (6 bases). The ends were cut back, 0 bases at V and 5 bases at J, with 17 bases in the middle. CDR3 length: 16 amino acids. In germline, CDR1 is GTSNPN, CDR2 SVGIG (reference sequence). CDR3 amino acids: CAWSVRGKGAYQPQHF. The CDR3 DNA reads as TGTGCCTGGAGTGTGAGGGGGAAAGGGGCCTATCAGCCCCAGCATTTT.

The gene calls are TRBV28 and TRBJ2-4; 10 bases are a match to TRBD1. The J segment lost 8 bases and the V segment lost 4 bases, leaving 5 bases of the junction unmatched. Germline lookup yields CDR1 MDHEN and CDR2 SYDVKM. The CDR3 runs to 14 residues. The CDR3 DNA reads as TGTGCCAGCAGTTCTCAAGGACAGGGGGACATTCAGTACTTC. Protein: CASSSQGQGDIQYF.

The gene calls are TRBV10-3 and TRBJ1-1, with a tentative D call TRBD1 (6 bases). This CDR3 has 16 residues. Germline-derived CDR1 and CDR2 are ENHRY and SYGVKD. Trimming pared 3 bases from V and 4 bases from J, leaving 18 bases between. CDR3 DNA: TGTGCCATCAGTGACTCGGACCGGAGAGGGGGCACTGAAGCTTTCTTT. It specifies CAISDSDRRGGTEAFF.

The V call is TRBV5-4, the J call TRBJ2-3, with TRBD2 matching over 16 bases. The CDR3 loop spans 17 amino acids. Per the germline V gene, CDR1 is SGHNT and CDR2 is YYREEE (reference sequence). V gave up 3 bases and J gave up 3 bases; unmatched junction bases: 4. The chain's CDR3 is CASSSGLAGGKTDTQYF. The CDR3 DNA follows: TGTGCCAGCAGCTCGGGACTAGCGGGGGGGAAGACAGATACGCAGTATTTT.

The J gene is TRBJ1-5, the V gene TRBV15, with D perhaps matching TRBD1 (5 bases). Germline loops: CDR1 LNHNV, CDR2 YYDKDF (reference sequence). The CDR3 runs to 16 residues. The V and J ends lost 1 base and 4 bases respectively, with 14 bases between them. The CDR3 nucleotides read TGTGCCACCAGCAGAGCTAGGACACCGGGGAATCAGCCCCAGCATTTT. It yields the protein CATSRARTPGNQPQHF.

This chain joins TRBV7-2 and TRBJ2-7; the D gene is possibly TRBD1 (8 bases). The CDR3 totals 13 residues. Germline-derived CDR1 and CDR2 are SGHTA and FQGNSA. V dropped 3 bases and J dropped 12 bases, with 18 bases sitting between them. CDR3 nucleotides: TGTGCCAGCAGCTTCGGGACAGGCGGCGGGGGGTACTTC. It encodes CASSFGTGGGGYF.